This T cell receptor beta chain emerged from a study of tumor-infiltrating lymphocytes in oesophageal squamous cell carcinoma. TCRdb reanalysed the PCR reads using MiXCR and keeps one entry per CDR3 protein. The top ten hold about 38% of the sample, which has 15,000 to 20,000 distinct CDR3 sequences, approximately 43% seen once. This clonotype turned up a few times. The receptor comes from a female donor with esophageal squamous cell carcinoma. Sequences were obtained from blood.

CDR3 sequence (DNA): TGTGCCAGCAGCTTGGGCACAGATACGCAGTATTTT. It translates to CASSLGTDTQYF. The chain combines TRBV7-2 with TRBJ2-3; D remains ambiguous. Trimming pared 3 bases from V and 1 base from J, leaving 2 bases between. The CDR3 length is 12 residues. From germline, CDR1 is SGHTA and CDR2 FQGNSA.